This TCR beta chain was obtained from a study of T cells in Graves' hyperthyroidism and ophthalmopathy. This clonotype was seen a few times. Amplified TCR beta CDR3 regions derived from RNA transcripts. The HTBI primer set drove a first-round RT-PCR of the TCR CDR3. TCRdb passed the multiplex PCR reads through MiXCR, listing each CDR3 protein once. The table includes 300,000 to 350,000 distinct CDR3 sequences, roughly 13% detected once. Germline CDR1 reads MNHEY; CDR2 reads SVGEGT. This CDR3 is built from 12 residues. Trimming left V 5 bases short and J 6 bases short, with 8 bases between. The clonotype was recovered from a woman in her thirties with Graves' hyperthyroidism. Sequencing input: blood. The J gene is TRBJ1-5, the V gene TRBV6-2 or TRBV6-3; D might be TRBD1 (6 bases). This chain's CDR3 is CASSPGAQPQHF. The CDR3 nucleotides are TGTGCCAGCAGTCCAGGGGCTCAGCCCCAGCATTTT.